What follows is one T cell receptor (beta chain) and its context. This entry is derived from a study of CD8 T cells in Susac syndrome. In blood CD8+ and CD4+ T cells, TCR beta underwent sequencing. TEMRA cells were FACS-enriched, while CD8+ and CD4+ T cells were negatively isolated. Roughly 0.45 to 1 ug RNA was reverse transcribed with random hexamers. An immunoSEQ multiplex PCR generated amplified TCR beta CDR3 products spanning 54 Vbeta and 13 Jbeta. In TCRdb, the immunoSEQ multiplex PCR reads were re-called with MiXCR into one record per CDR3 protein. The table includes 130,000 to 150,000 distinct CDR3 sequences, around 94% detected once. V dropped 8 bases and J dropped 8; count of bases not matched to a gene: 14. Per the germline V gene, CDR1 is LNHDA and CDR2 is SQIVND (reference sequence). The CDR3 consists of 14 residues.

The TCR originated in a human donor in good health. This rearrangement joins TRBV19 to TRBJ1-2; 7 bases are shared with TRBD1. The sequencing sample was made of CD8+ T cells from PBMCs. In nucleotides, the CDR3 is TGTGCCAGTGCCACGGGACAGCCCTTACGGGGCTACACCTTC. Its protein product is CASATGQPLRGYTF.